This is a list of T cell receptor beta chains from one sample in a study of OX40 agonist ivuxolimab in advanced cancers. The assay was immunoSEQ multiplex PCR, and TCRdb's table has in-frame clones only and misses some. The table shows almost 85,000 clones, with roughly 87% occurring only once. The sequencing here drew on CD4+ or CD8+ T cells sorted from blood, taken in a trial of the OX40 agonist ivuxolimab. These receptor sequences come from an adult with an advanced solid tumor such as melanoma, head and neck, liver or kidney cancer. CDR3s include the opening cysteine and the closing phenylalanine or tryptophan. Each record gives: clone size, D gene, V gene, J gene, CDR3 DNA, CDR3 protein. A D gene is named only where the DNA matches it firmly. Not all rows give a size; the values are once, few, many and, for expanded clones, a class.

size: .
D: .
V: TRBV7-9
J: TRBJ1-3
DNA: TGTGCCAGCAGCTTAGGGCATACAGCTGGGAGTTTGTATCGAAACACCATATATTTT
CDR3: CASSLGHTAGSLYRNTIYF

size: .
D: TRBD1
V: TRBV19
J: TRBJ2-4
DNA: TGTGCCAGTCGCACGACAGGGGAAAAAAACATTCAGTACTTC
CDR3: CASRTTGEKNIQYF

size: few
D: TRBD2
V: TRBV2
J: TRBJ2-3
DNA: TGTGCCAGCAGTGTATCGGGACTAGGGGGAGATACGCAGTATTTT
CDR3: CASSVSGLGGDTQYF

size: .
D: TRBD1
V: TRBV28
J: TRBJ1-2
DNA: TGTGCCAGCAGGACAACCCGGGACAGAAAGTCTAACTATGGCTACACCTTC
CDR3: CASRTTRDRKSNYGYTF

size: .
D: TRBD1
V: TRBV11-3
J: TRBJ2-7
DNA: TGTGCCAGCAGCCGCGACAGGGGGCCATACGAGCAGTACTTC
CDR3: CASSRDRGPYEQYF

size: .
D: .
V: TRBV7-3
J: TRBJ1-1
DNA: TGTGCCAGCAGCGCCCGCATTGACACTGAAGCTTTCTTT
CDR3: CASSARIDTEAFF

size: once
D: TRBD2
V: TRBV7-6
J: TRBJ2-1
DNA: TGTGCCAGCAGCGCGCCCGCGGGACTAGCGAACTGGAATGAGCAGTTCTTC
CDR3: CASSAPAGLANWNEQFF

size: few
D: .
V: TRBV6-1
J: TRBJ1-5
DNA: TGTGCCAGCAGTGAGAGCAGTATAGGTCAGCCCCAGCATTTT
CDR3: CASSESSIGQPQHF

size: .
D: .
V: TRBV9
J: TRBJ1-1
DNA: TGTGCCAGCAGCTCATGGCAGGGGTCTGAAGCTTTCTTT
CDR3: CASSSWQGSEAFF

size: .
D: .
V: TRBV2
J: TRBJ1-5
DNA: TGTGCCAGCACCATCAACAGGGATGGGAATCAGCCCCAGCATTTT
CDR3: CASTINRDGNQPQHF

size: .
D: .
V: TRBV30
J: TRBJ2-5
DNA: TGTGCCTGGAGTTCCCTTGGAGGGGAGTACTTC
CDR3: CAWSSLGGEYF

size: .
D: TRBD2
V: TRBV7-2
J: TRBJ2-3
DNA: TGTGCCAGCAGATTAGCGGGGGCTGTGACAGATACGCAGTATTTT
CDR3: CASRLAGAVTDTQYF

size: once
D: .
V: TRBV12-5
J: TRBJ2-5
DNA: TGTGCTAGTGGTTTGTCGGCAGGGCGAGGAGAGACCCAGTACTTC
CDR3: CASGLSAGRGETQYF

size: .
D: .
V: TRBV6-4
J: TRBJ1-6
DNA: TGTGCCAGCAGTGACTTCTCCTATAATTCACCCCTCCACTTT
CDR3: CASSDFSYNSPLHF

size: .
D: TRBD2
V: TRBV19
J: TRBJ2-1
DNA: TGTGCCAGTAGTAGAACCGGGACTAGCGGGAACTCCTACAATGAGCAGTTCTTC
CDR3: CASSRTGTSGNSYNEQFF

size: .
D: TRBD1
V: TRBV6-1
J: TRBJ2-2
DNA: TGTGCCAGTTATCCGGGACAGTTGAACACCGGGGAGCTGTTTTTT
CDR3: CASYPGQLNTGELFF

size: .
D: .
V: TRBV5-5
J: TRBJ2-7
DNA: TGTGCCAGCAGCTTCGTGGCAGGATCCTACGAGCAGTACTTC
CDR3: CASSFVAGSYEQYF

size: once
D: .
V: TRBV9
J: TRBJ2-7
DNA: TGTGCCAGCAGCGTAGGACAGGACGTTTTCTACGAGCAGTACTTC
CDR3: CASSVGQDVFYEQYF

size: .
D: .
V: TRBV18
J: TRBJ2-7
DNA: TGTGCCAGCTCACCAAACGCAGGCGGGCCGGTCTACGAGCAGTACTTC
CDR3: CASSPNAGGPVYEQYF

size: once
D: .
V: TRBV5-1
J: TRBJ1-1
DNA: TGCGCCAGCAGCTTAGCAGGAAGGAACACTGAAGCTTTCTTT
CDR3: CASSLAGRNTEAFF

size: .
D: .
V: TRBV2
J: TRBJ1-1
DNA: TGTGCCAGCAGTAGTACGAGAGACACTGAAGCTTTCTTT
CDR3: CASSSTRDTEAFF

size: .
D: TRBD1
V: TRBV10-1
J: TRBJ2-5
DNA: TGCGCCAGCTCGACAGGGGGCTGGGGAGAGACCCAGTACTTC
CDR3: CASSTGGWGETQYF